The 20 T cell receptor beta chains given below trace back to one sample, sequenced in a study of regulatory T cells in long-lasting Graves disease. Time point here: newly diagnosed GD, antithyroid drugs for less than 3 months. There was RNA extracted from PBMCs, and the TCR library was made from it. Sequencing libraries for TCR beta were prepared with iRepertoire HTBI primers and Arm-PCR of CDR3 regions. TCRdb itself ran the multiplex PCR reads through MiXCR, one entry per CDR3 protein. The data show around 500,000 distinct CDR3 sequences, roughly 15% seen once. The same data also contributed to another study, on T cells in Graves' hyperthyroidism and ophthalmopathy.

The material was peripheral blood mononuclear cells (PBMCs), obtained at new diagnosis, from a patient treated with antithyroid drugs. The receptors originated from a woman aged 35 to 60 with Graves disease.

This clonotype was observed many times. The chain is built from TRBV12-3 or TRBV12-4 and TRBJ1-2; D is ambiguous. The V end was cut by 1 base, the J end by 7 bases, with 4 bases between. CDR3 length: 11 amino acids. This CDR3 is CASSLVSGYTF. In nucleotides, the CDR3 is TGTGCCAGCAGTTTAGTGTCTGGCTACACCTTC.

This clonotype was found a few times. This chain's CDR3 is CASSVGGGLVDEQFF. The CDR3 nucleotides read TGTGCCAGCAGCGTAGGGGGGGGGCTTGTGGATGAGCAGTTCTTC. This chain links TRBV9 with TRBJ2-1, with a tentative D call TRBD2 (7 bases). The germline V gene has CDR1 SGDLS and CDR2 YYNGEE. Trimming removed 0 bases from V and 8 bases from J, with 15 bases in between. The CDR3 is made up of 15 amino acids.

For this clonotype: This clone may be a read error of a much larger clone one base away. Lacking the conserved final phenylalanine or tryptophan, this CDR3 likely reflects a read error. The chain uses TRBV28 and TRBJ2-1, with TRBD2 matching 10 bases. Germline-derived CDR1 and CDR2 are MDHEN and SYDVKM. V trimming: 6 bases; J trimming: 5 bases; junction bases outside the gene matches: 10. This CDR3 contains 16 residues. The CDR3 region has the DNA TGTGCCAGCAGCCCCCCGACTAGCGGGCCAAACAATGAGCAGTTCCTC. Protein: CASSPPTSGPNNEQFL.

This clonotype occurred many times. This rearrangement joins TRBV7-9 to TRBJ2-3; perhaps D is TRBD1 or TRBD2 (5 bases each). Germline CDR1 is SEHNR and CDR2 is FQNEAQ (reference sequence). V lost 2 bases and J 2 bases, leaving 14 bases between the germline ends. This CDR3 region has 16 residues. The CDR3 nucleotides are TGTGCCAGCAGCTTATTCCTAGGGACGGCCACAGATACGCAGTATTTT. This translates into CASSLFLGTATDTQYF.

In this sample, this clonotype turned up many times. The chain carries TRBV3-1 and TRBJ1-2; 8 nucleotides line up with TRBD1. The CDR3 runs 15 residues. V gave up 1 base and J gave up 7 bases; unmatched junction bases: 8. Per the germline V gene, CDR1 is LGHDT and CDR2 is YNNKEL (reference sequence). CDR3 in amino acids: CASSQGWQGARGYTF. The CDR3 coding sequence is TGTGCCAGCAGCCAAGGTTGGCAGGGGGCGCGTGGCTACACCTTC. The full variable domain, completed using reference TRBV3-1 and TRBJ1-2, is DTAVSQTPKYLVTQMGNDKSIKCEQNLGHDTMYWYKQDSKKFLKIMFSYNNKELIINETVPNRFSPKSPDKAHLNLHINSLELGDSAVYFCASSQGWQGARGYTFGSGTRLTVV.

With respect to this clonotype: The junction departs from germline at one end; a sequencing error may be responsible. The V gene is TRBV12-3 or TRBV12-4, the J gene TRBJ2-3; D perhaps matches TRBD1 (5 bases). This CDR3 spans 14 amino acids. CDR3 loop: CASSLLGAGDTQFF. DNA of the CDR3: TGTGCCAGCAGTTTACTTGGGGCTGGGGATACGCAGTTTTTT.

The table lists this clonotype with a few counts. V gene TRBV30 combines with J gene TRBJ1-2; D remains ambiguous. V was cut by 0 bases and J by 4 bases, with 12 bases left in between. The germline CDR1 and CDR2 sequences are GTSNPN and SVGIG (reference sequence). There are 14 residues in the CDR3. The CDR3: CAWSVSPPVYGYTF. CDR3 coding DNA: TGTGCCTGGAGTGTATCCCCGCCCGTCTATGGCTACACCTTC. Looking up the rest from reference TRBV30 and TRBJ1-2 gives the full variable domain: SQTIHQWPATLVQPVGSPLSLECTVEGTSNPNLYWYRQAAGRGLQLLFYSVGIGQISSEVPQNLSASRPQDRQFILSSKKLLLSDSGFYLCAWSVSPPVYGYTFGSGTRLTVV.

This clonotype was observed many times. The rearrangement links TRBV5-6 to TRBJ1-2, with 7 bases aligning to TRBD1. V gave up 0 bases and J gave up 2 bases; unmatched junction bases: 1. The CDR3 runs to 14 residues. Germline lookup yields CDR1 SGHDT and CDR2 YYEEEE. Here the CDR3 reads CASSLEDRNYGYTF. CDR3 bases: TGTGCCAGCAGCTTGGAGGACAGGAACTATGGCTACACCTTC.

This sequence joins TRBV6-9 and TRBJ1-2; tentative D call: TRBD1 (6 bases). Germline V CDR1 and CDR2: MNHGY, SVAAGI. The length of the CDR3 is 16 residues. V lost 3 bases to trimming and J lost 3 bases, with 17 bases between them. CDR3 in amino acids: CASSYGATRGHYGYTF. DNA of the CDR3: TGTGCCAGCAGTTACGGGGCGACCAGGGGCCACTATGGCTACACCTTC.

The chain employs TRBV20-1 and TRBJ1-4; maybe TRBD1 (5 bases). CDR3 length: 14 amino acids. The V gene lost 1 base and the J gene lost 8 bases, with 14 bases spanning the gap. Germline assignment: CDR1 DFQATT and CDR2 SNEGSKA (reference sequence). The CDR3 DNA is TGCAGTGCTAGAGGGGACTGGGGGGGGGAAAAACTGTTTTTT. Protein: CSARGDWGGEKLFF.

This chain connects TRBV30 to TRBJ2-7; D ambiguous. Trimming stripped 6 bases from V and 6 bases from J, with 15 bases between. The CDR3 length is 12 residues. CDR1 is GTSNPN and CDR2 is SVGIG in the germline V gene (reference sequence). As DNA, the CDR3 is TGTGCCTGCACGGGCCAGTCGGGCGAGCAGTACTTC. This gives the protein CACTGQSGEQYF.

This clonotype appeared a few times. This chain connects TRBV25-1 to TRBJ2-5; D possibly corresponds to TRBD2 (5 bases). The CDR3 has 14 residues. Looked up from germline, CDR1 is MGHDK and CDR2 is SYGVNS. Trimming took off 2 bases at V and 0 bases at J, with 7 bases between the two ends. CDR3 residues: CASSEVRDQETQYF. The CDR3 bases are TGTGCCAGCAGTGAAGTGAGGGACCAAGAGACCCAGTACTTC.

On this clonotype: A read error may be the cause here, since a much bigger clone is one base away. The chain has TRBV3-1 and TRBJ2-3; 8 bases align to TRBD2. This CDR3 region has 15 residues. V gave up 4 bases and J gave up 4 bases; unmatched junction bases: 7. Germline lookup yields CDR1 LGHDT and CDR2 YNNKEL (reference sequence). This chain's CDR3 is CASSRLAFSADTQYF. CDR3 DNA sequence: TGTGCCAGCAGCCGACTAGCGTTTAGCGCAGATACGCAGTATTTT.

This clonotype occurred many times. V gene TRBV3-1 combines with J gene TRBJ2-2; D is undetermined. V was clipped by 4 bases and J by 7 bases, with 7 bases between them. The CDR3 consists of 12 residues. Germline-derived CDR1 and CDR2 are LGHDT and YNNKEL (reference sequence). CDR3 in amino acids: CASSPTGGELFF. CDR3 in DNA: TGTGCCAGCAGCCCGACTGGCGGGGAGCTGTTTTTT. Looking up the rest from reference TRBV3-1 and TRBJ2-2 gives the full variable domain: DTAVSQTPKYLVTQMGNDKSIKCEQNLGHDTMYWYKQDSKKFLKIMFSYNNKELIINETVPNRFSPKSPDKAHLNLHINSLELGDSAVYFCASSPTGGELFFGEGSRLTVL.

Ten or more counts support this clonotype. V gene TRBV2 combines with J gene TRBJ2-7, with TRBD1 as a possible D gene (5 bases). This CDR3 spans 12 amino acids. Trimming removed 6 bases at V and 3 bases at J, with 9 bases between. Germline lookup yields CDR1 SNHLY and CDR2 FYNNEI. CDR3 in amino acids: CASSQTDYEQYF. The CDR3 DNA follows: TGTGCCAGCAGCCAGACAGACTACGAGCAGTACTTC.

This clonotype was seen a few times. The chain couples TRBV5-4 to TRBJ1-2, with 11 bases fitting TRBD1. V was pared by 4 bases and J by 8 bases, with 4 bases of the junction left unmatched. The germline CDR1 and CDR2 sequences are SGHNT and YYREEE (reference sequence). CDR3 length equals 13 residues. CDR3 loop: CASSGQGARGYTF. The CDR3 bases are TGTGCCAGCAGCGGACAGGGGGCTCGAGGCTACACCTTC. The whole variable domain, remainder taken from reference TRBV5-4 and TRBJ1-2, is ETGVTQSPTHLIKTRGQQVTLRCSSQSGHNTVSWYQQALGQGPQFIFQYYREEENGRGNFPPRFSGLQFPNYSSELNVNALELDDSALYLCASSGQGARGYTFGSGTRLTVV.

This clonotype was detected only a few times. The gene calls are TRBV6-5 and TRBJ2-3, with no clear D. CDR1 is MNHEY, CDR2 SVGAGI, per germline. The V gene lost 4 bases and the J gene lost 2 bases, with 16 bases spanning the gap. This CDR3 comprises 16 residues. CDR3 nucleotides: TGTGCCAGCAGTTTCGGGTCCTCATCGACCACAGATACGCAGTATTTT. It is translated as CASSFGSSSTTDTQYF.

This clonotype was counted ten times or more. The chain is built from TRBV12-3 or TRBV12-4 and TRBJ1-6, with no clear D. The CDR3 loop spans 12 amino acids. Trimming took off 3 bases at V and 8 bases at J, with 5 bases between the two ends. CDR3 sequence reads: CASSFPYSPLHF. CDR3 nucleotides: TGTGCCAGCAGTTTTCCGTATTCACCCCTCCACTTT.

The rearrangement uses TRBV7-2 and TRBJ1-6; the D is unclear. V shed 2 bases and J shed 7 bases, with 6 bases lying between them. This CDR3 contains 13 residues. Germline loops: CDR1 SGHTA, CDR2 FQGNSA. The DNA for the CDR3 is TGTGCCAGCAGCTTATGGGAAAATTCACCCCTCCACTTT. The encoded protein is CASSLWENSPLHF.

The J gene is TRBJ2-1, the V gene TRBV5-1; D unclear. This CDR3 is 13 amino acids long. Germline V gene sequence: CDR1 SGHRS, CDR2 YFSETQ. The V end lost 5 bases, the J end lost 4 bases, and 10 bases lay between the germline ends. CDR3 loop: CASSHDGYNEQFF. The DNA for the CDR3 is TGCGCCAGCAGTCATGACGGATACAATGAGCAGTTCTTC.